The 14 T cell receptor beta chains below come from one sample, sequenced in a study of CD8 T cells in ankylosing spondylitis. TCRdb reprocessed the 5' RACE reads with MiXCR, giving one entry per CDR3 protein. The table records under 450,000 distinct CDR3 sequences, 20% to 25% of them present only once. Material: blood, either unsorted or a sorted T cell fraction (not recorded which). The source is a male donor with ankylosing spondylitis or in good health (not recorded which).

This clonotype was observed a few times. An end of the junction does not agree with germline; a read error may underlie this. The chain has TRBV12-3 or TRBV12-4 and TRBJ1-4; no clear D gene. The length of the CDR3 is 13 residues. The CDR3 sequence is CASSGRSNEKLFF. In nucleotides, the CDR3 is TGTGCTAGCAGTGGGCGGAGTAATGAAAAACTGTTTTTT.

This clonotype was seen only a few times. V usage is TRBV20-1 and J usage is TRBJ2-1; possibly TRBD2 for D (6 bases). CDR1 and CDR2 from the germline V gene are DFQATT and SNEGSKA (reference sequence). Trimming removed 4 bases at V and 7 bases at J, with 14 bases between. The CDR3 spans 13 residues. CDR3 residues: CSAKTGTPNEQFF. The DNA for the CDR3 is TGCAGTGCTAAGACCGGGACTCCTAATGAGCAGTTCTTC.

CDR3 sequence (DNA): TGTGCCAGCAGTTACGAGCGGGGGCCTTACCAAGAGACCCAGTACTTC. It encodes CASSYERGPYQETQYF. This chain connects TRBV6-2 or TRBV6-3 to TRBJ2-5, with 8 nucleotides matching TRBD2. V trimming: 2 bases; J trimming: 0 bases; junction bases outside the gene matches: 5. The CDR3 is 16 residues long. Germline loops: CDR1 MNHEY, CDR2 SVGEGT.

Comment on this clonotype: This likely comes from a read error, as the CDR3 has no conserved phenylalanine or tryptophan at its end. The chain joins TRBV10-3 to TRBJ2-7; weak D call: TRBD1 (5 bases). The CDR3 is made up of 14 amino acids. V was trimmed by 3 bases and J by 1 base, leaving 10 bases between them. Germline values: CDR1 ENHRY, CDR2 SYGVKD. As DNA, the CDR3 is TGTGCCATCAGTGACGGAAGGGGATCCTACGAGCAGTACTTA. Encoded protein: CAISDGRGSYEQYL.

This chain uses TRBV20-1 with TRBJ2-3; tentatively, D is TRBD1 or TRBD2 (5 bases each). Per the germline V gene, CDR1 is DFQATT and CDR2 is SNEGSKA (reference sequence). The CDR3 is 16 residues long. V was clipped by 1 base and J by 2 bases, with 16 bases between them. The CDR3 here is CSARGGIVRATDTQYF. The CDR3 coding sequence is TGCAGTGCTAGAGGGGGGATTGTCAGGGCCACAGATACGCAGTATTTT.

The chain couples TRBV12-3 or TRBV12-4 to TRBJ1-1; unclear D gene. There are 14 residues in the CDR3. Trimming removed 2 bases at V and 0 bases at J, with 7 bases between. As DNA, the CDR3 is TGTGCCAGCAGTTTATCGCCGGTGAACACTGAAGCTTTCTTT. It codes for CASSLSPVNTEAFF.

This clonotype was counted between two and nine times. The V and J genes are TRBV12-3 or TRBV12-4 and TRBJ2-5; the D is unclear. The CDR3 covers 12 residues. The germline V and J ends were trimmed by 3 bases and 5 bases, with 7 bases remaining between them. CDR3 coding DNA: TGTGCCAGCAGTTTCATGTCGGAGACCCAGTACTTC. Protein sequence: CASSFMSETQYF.

The chain combines TRBV28 with TRBJ2-1; 8 bases are shared with TRBD1. Germline V gene sequence: CDR1 MDHEN, CDR2 SYDVKM. The CDR3 length is 16 residues. Trimming at V came to 6 bases and at J to 5 bases, leaving 12 bases not matched to a gene. The CDR3: CASRVVGTGDNNEQFF. The DNA for the CDR3 is TGTGCCAGCAGAGTAGTCGGGACAGGAGACAACAATGAGCAGTTCTTC.

V is TRBV4-1 and J is TRBJ2-6, with TRBD1 matching over 8 bases. With 0 bases clipped from V and 0 bases from J, the junction kept 4 bases outside the gene matches. The CDR3 length is 18 residues. Germline CDR1 MGHRA, CDR2 YSYEKL. The chain's CDR3 is CASSQETGVPSGANVLTF. The CDR3 DNA sequence: TGCGCCAGCAGCCAAGAGACAGGGGTTCCCTCTGGGGCCAACGTCCTGACTTTC.

This clonotype came up a few times. The chain joins TRBV9 to TRBJ2-1; TRBD2 agrees at 9 bases. CDR1 and CDR2 from the germline V gene are SGDLS and YYNGEE. The trim removed 0 bases at V and 2 bases at J, leaving 0 bases unmatched. The CDR3 has 15 amino acids. As DNA, the CDR3 is TGTGCCAGCAGCGTAGGCGGGGGGGCCTACAATGAGCAGTTCTTC. Amino acid sequence: CASSVGGGAYNEQFF. The entire variable domain, with the rest obtained from reference TRBV9 and TRBJ2-1, is as follows: DSGVTQTPKHLITATGQRVTLRCSPRSGDLSVYWYQQSLDQGLQFLIQYYNGEERAKGNILERFSAQQFPDLHSELNLSSLELGDSALYFCASSVGGGAYNEQFFGPGTRLTVL.

The chain uses TRBV12-3 or TRBV12-4 and TRBJ2-1; 7 bases align to TRBD1. This CDR3 spans 16 amino acids. J gave up 4 bases and V 6 bases, and 12 bases lay outside the gene matches. The CDR3 DNA sequence: TGTGCCAGCAGCCCTACAGGGGTCCAGTTATACAATGAGCAGTTCTTC. This translates into CASSPTGVQLYNEQFF.

The chain combines TRBV7-9 with TRBJ2-3, with 9 positions matching TRBD2. The CDR3 length is 16 residues. J lost 1 base, V lost 5 bases, and 7 bases had no gene match. Germline V CDR1 and CDR2: SEHNR, FQNEAQ (reference sequence). The DNA of the CDR3 is TGTGCCAGCAGCCCGACCCCTAGCGGGGGCACAGATACGCAGTATTTT. It codes for CASSPTPSGGTDTQYF. Supplemented by reference TRBV7-9 and TRBJ2-3, the full variable domain reads DTGVSQNPRHKITKRGQNVTFRCDPISEHNRLYWYRQTLGQGPEFLTYFQNEAQLEKSRLLSDRFSAERPKGSFSTLEIQRTEQGDSAMYLCASSPTPSGGTDTQYFGPGTRLTVL.

This chain connects TRBV20-1 to TRBJ1-3, with a tentative D call TRBD1 (6 bases). CDR1 is DFQATT and CDR2 is SNEGSKA in the germline V gene (reference sequence). The CDR3 sequence is 15 residues long. Trimming stripped 0 bases from V and 2 bases from J, with 11 bases between. The CDR3 DNA is TGCAGTGCTAGAGACCCAAGGACAGCTGGAAACACCATATATTTT. Translating it yields CSARDPRTAGNTIYF.

This chain uses TRBV5-1 with TRBJ2-2, with D tentatively TRBD1 (6 bases). CDR3 length: 15 residues. Germline V CDR1 and CDR2: SGHRS, YFSETQ. Trimming took off 0 bases at V and 3 bases at J, with 9 bases between the two ends. The CDR3 reads CASSLDPGDTGELFF. Written as DNA, the CDR3 is TGCGCCAGCAGCTTGGATCCAGGGGACACCGGGGAGCTGTTTTTT. The full variable domain, with the rest looked up from reference TRBV5-1 and TRBJ2-2, is KAGVTQTPRYLIKTRGQQVTLSCSPISGHRSVSWYQQTPGQGLQFLFEYFSETQRNKGNFPGRFSGRQFSNSRSEMNVSTLELGDSALYLCASSLDPGDTGELFFGEGSRLTVL.